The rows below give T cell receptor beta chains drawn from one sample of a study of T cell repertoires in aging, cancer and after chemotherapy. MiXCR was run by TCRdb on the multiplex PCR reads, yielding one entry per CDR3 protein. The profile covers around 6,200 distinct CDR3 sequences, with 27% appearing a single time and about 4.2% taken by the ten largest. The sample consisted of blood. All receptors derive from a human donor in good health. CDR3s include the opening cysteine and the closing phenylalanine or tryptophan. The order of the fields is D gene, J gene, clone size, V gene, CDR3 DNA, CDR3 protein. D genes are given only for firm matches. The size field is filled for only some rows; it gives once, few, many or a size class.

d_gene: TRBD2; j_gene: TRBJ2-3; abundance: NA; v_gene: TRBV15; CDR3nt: TGTGCCACCAGCAGAGTTGCTATATGGGCACTAGCGGCAGGAGGGACAGATACGCAGTATTTT; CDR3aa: CATSRVAIWALAAGGTDTQYF
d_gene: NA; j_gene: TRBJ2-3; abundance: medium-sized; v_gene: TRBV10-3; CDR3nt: TGTGCCATCAGTGTAACGGGGAACACAGATACGCAGTATTTT; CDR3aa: CAISVTGNTDTQYF
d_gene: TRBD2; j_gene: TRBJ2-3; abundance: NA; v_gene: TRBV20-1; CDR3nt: TGCAGTGCTGAACGAAGACTAGCGGGACGGGTAGATACGCAGTATTTT; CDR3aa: CSAERRLAGRVDTQYF
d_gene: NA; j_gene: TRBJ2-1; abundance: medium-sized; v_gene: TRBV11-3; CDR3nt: TGTGCCAGCAGCTCGCGCGGGTTGACCTCCTACAATGAGCAGTTCTTC; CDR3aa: CASSSRGLTSYNEQFF
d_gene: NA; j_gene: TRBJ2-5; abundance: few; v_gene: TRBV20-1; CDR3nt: TGCAGTGCTAGAGAGGGCCCCGTCGAGACCCAGTACTTC; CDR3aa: CSAREGPVETQYF
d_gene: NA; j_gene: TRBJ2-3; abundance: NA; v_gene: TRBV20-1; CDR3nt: TGCAGTGCTAGAAACAGTAGCACAGATACGCAGTATTTT; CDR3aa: CSARNSSTDTQYF
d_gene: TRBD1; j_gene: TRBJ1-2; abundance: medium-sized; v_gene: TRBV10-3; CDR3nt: TGTGCCATCACGTGGGGGACAGGGGATGACTATGGCTACACCTTC; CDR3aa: CAITWGTGDDYGYTF
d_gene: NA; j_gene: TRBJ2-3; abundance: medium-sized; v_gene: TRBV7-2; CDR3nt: TGTGCCAGCAGCGTCACAGATACGCAGTATTTT; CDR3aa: CASSVTDTQYF
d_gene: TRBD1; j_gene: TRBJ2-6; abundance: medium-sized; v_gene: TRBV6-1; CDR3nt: TGTGCCTCTGAAACAGGGGCGACTGGGGCCAACGTCCTGACTTTC; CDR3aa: CASETGATGANVLTF
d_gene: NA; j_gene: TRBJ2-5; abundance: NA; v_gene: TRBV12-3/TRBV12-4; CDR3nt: TGTGCCAGCAGTTCCTGGTCGAACCAAGAGACCCAGTACTTC; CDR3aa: CASSSWSNQETQYF
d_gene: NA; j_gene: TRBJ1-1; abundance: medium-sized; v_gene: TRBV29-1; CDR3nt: TGCAGCGGTATAGACAGATTCCCTTGGAAGGAGAACACTGAAGCTTTCTTT; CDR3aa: CSGIDRFPWKENTEAFF
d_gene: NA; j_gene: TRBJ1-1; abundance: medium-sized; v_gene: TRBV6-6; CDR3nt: TGTGCCAGCAGTTACTCGCGGGGGGGGGCTTTCTTT; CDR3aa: CASSYSRGGAFF
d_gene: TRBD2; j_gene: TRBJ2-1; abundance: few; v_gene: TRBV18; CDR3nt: TGTGCCAGCTCACCACCTGTTCCGGGAGGCGAATCCTCCTACAATGAGCAGTTCTTC; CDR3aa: CASSPPVPGGESSYNEQFF
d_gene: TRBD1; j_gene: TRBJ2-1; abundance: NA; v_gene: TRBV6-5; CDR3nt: TGTGCCAGCAGGCAGGACAGGGGGCGATACAATGAGCAGTTCTTC; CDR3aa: CASRQDRGRYNEQFF
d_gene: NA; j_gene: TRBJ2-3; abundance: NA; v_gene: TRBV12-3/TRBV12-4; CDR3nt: TGTGCCAGCAGTTCAGATACGCAGTATTTT; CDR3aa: CASSSDTQYF
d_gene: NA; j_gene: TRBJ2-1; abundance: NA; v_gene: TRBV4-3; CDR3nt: TGCGCCAGCAGCCAAGATCGAAACAGCCCGTCCTACAATGAGCAGTTCTTC; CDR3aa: CASSQDRNSPSYNEQFF
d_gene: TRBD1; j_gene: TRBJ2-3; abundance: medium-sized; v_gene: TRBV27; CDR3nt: TGTGCCAGCAGTCCGACAGGGGGTGGCACAGATACGCAGTATTTT; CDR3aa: CASSPTGGGTDTQYF
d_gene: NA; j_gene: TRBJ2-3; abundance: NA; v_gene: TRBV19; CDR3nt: TGTGCCAGTAGCGGGACCTTCACAGATACGCAGTATTTT; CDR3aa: CASSGTFTDTQYF
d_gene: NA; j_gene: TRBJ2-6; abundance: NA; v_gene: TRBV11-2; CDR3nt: TGTGCCAGTAGTTTGGTGGCTCTGGCCAACGTCCTGACTTTC; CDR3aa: CASSLVALANVLTF
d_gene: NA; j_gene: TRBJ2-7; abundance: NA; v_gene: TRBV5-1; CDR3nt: TGTGCCAGCAGCTCCTCCGGGACCTATTACGAGCAGTACTTC; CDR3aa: CASSSSGTYYEQYF
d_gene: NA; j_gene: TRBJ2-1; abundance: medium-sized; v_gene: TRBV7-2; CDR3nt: TGTGCCAGCAGCCCCTACTACAATGAGCAGTTCTTC; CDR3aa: CASSPYYNEQFF
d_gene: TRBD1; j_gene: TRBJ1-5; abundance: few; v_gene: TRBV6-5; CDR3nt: TGTGCCAGCAGTTCCCCGGGACAGGGGGCGAGGCAGCCCCAGCATTTT; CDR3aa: CASSSPGQGARQPQHF
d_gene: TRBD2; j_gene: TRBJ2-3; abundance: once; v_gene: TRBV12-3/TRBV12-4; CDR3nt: TGTGCCAGCAGTACTAGCGGGAGCACAGATACGCAGTATTTT; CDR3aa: CASSTSGSTDTQYF
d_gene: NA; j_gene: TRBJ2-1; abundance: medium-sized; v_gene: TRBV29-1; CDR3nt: TGCAGCGTTGATTGGTGGGGGGGCATGAACAATGAGCAGTTCTTC; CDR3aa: CSVDWWGGMNNEQFF
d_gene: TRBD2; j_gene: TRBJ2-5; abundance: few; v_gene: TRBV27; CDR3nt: TGTGCCAGCAGCGGACTAGCGGACCGCCGGGACCAGTACTTC; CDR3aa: CASSGLADRRDQYF